Shown below are 13 T cell receptor beta chains from a single sample sequenced in a study of cytomegalovirus exposure and HLA in healthy donors. Primers for the PCR totalled 60 Vbeta and 13 Jbeta. Profiled with immunoSEQ multiplex PCR; TCRdb holds only in-frame clones, not every one. The sample has over 95,000 clones, more than 70% seen once. Input material: PBMCs. These receptors were taken from a female donor in good health and CMV-seronegative.

The chain links TRBV7-2 to TRBJ1-1, with 10 nucleotides matching TRBD1. The length of the CDR3 is 15 residues. V gave up 6 bases and J gave up 1 base; unmatched junction bases: 5. CDR1 SGHTA and CDR2 FQGNSA come from the germline V gene. For the CDR3, the DNA is TGTGCCAGCAGTTATGGGACAGGGGCGAACACTGAAGCTTTCTTT. It is translated as CASSYGTGANTEAFF.

The V gene is TRBV7-9, the J gene TRBJ1-5, with TRBD1 matching over 8 bases. CDR1 and CDR2 from the germline V gene are SEHNR and FQNEAQ (reference sequence). The CDR3 consists of 16 residues. V was pared by 1 base and J by 3 bases, with 5 bases of the junction left unmatched. The CDR3 DNA reads TGTGCCAGCAGCTTAGTACAGGGGGATTTCAATCAGCCCCAGCATTTT. Its protein product is CASSLVQGDFNQPQHF.

This clone was observed once. The chain combines TRBV19 with TRBJ1-5, with TRBD1 matching over 7 bases. Germline CDR1 reads LNHDA; CDR2 reads SQIVND (reference sequence). With 8 bases clipped from V and 6 bases from J, the junction kept 7 bases outside the gene matches. CDR3 length: 13 amino acids. Here the CDR3 DNA reads TGTGCCAGTCGAGACAGGGCCGGTCAGCCCCAGCATTTT. This gives the protein CASRDRAGQPQHF.

This sequence joins TRBV2 and TRBJ2-4; 7 nucleotides line up with TRBD1. The CDR3 length is 11 residues. V lost 10 bases and J lost 6; bases outside the gene matches: 3. Germline CDR1 SNHLY, CDR2 FYNNEI. The CDR3 DNA reads TGTGCCACCTACAGGGGAAACATTCAGTACTTC. Translating it yields CATYRGNIQYF.

The rearrangement joins TRBV6-5 to TRBJ2-7; 10 nucleotides agree with TRBD2. J gave up 3 bases and V 4 bases, and 3 bases lay outside the gene matches. Per the germline V gene, CDR1 is MNHEY and CDR2 is SVGAGI. This CDR3 spans 14 amino acids. The CDR3 region has the DNA TGTGCCAGCAGTTCACTAGCGGGGAACTACGAGCAGTACTTC. It is translated as CASSSLAGNYEQYF.

The J gene is TRBJ1-1, the V gene TRBV2; D is possibly TRBD1 (5 bases). V was trimmed by 3 bases and J by 3 bases, leaving 8 bases between them. Germline V gene lookup returns CDR1 SNHLY and CDR2 FYNNEI. The CDR3 is 13 amino acids. The CDR3 loop is CASSDRVHTEAFF. For the CDR3, the DNA is TGTGCCAGCAGTGACAGGGTCCACACTGAAGCTTTCTTT.

The table lists this clone with a count of one. This rearrangement joins TRBV4-1 to TRBJ2-1; the D gene is possibly TRBD2 (7 bases). Germline lookup yields CDR1 MGHRA and CDR2 YSYEKL. Trimming shortened V by 2 bases and J by 7 bases, and 15 bases separated the two germline ends. CDR3 length: 15 residues. The CDR3 loop reads CASSQFRGGGNEQFF. CDR3 nucleotide sequence: TGCGCCAGCAGCCAATTTAGGGGAGGGGGGAATGAGCAGTTCTTC.

This clone was found once. The gene calls are TRBV6-5 and TRBJ1-1; TRBD1 matches 7 bases. This CDR3 has 15 amino acids. J was trimmed by 1 base and V by 2 bases; bases with no gene match: 4. CDR1 MNHEY and CDR2 SVGAGI come from the germline V gene. CDR3 nucleotide sequence: TGTGCCAGCAGTTACCAGGACAGGCGGAACACTGAAGCTTTCTTT. It translates to CASSYQDRRNTEAFF.

The chain joins TRBV29-1 to TRBJ1-2, with 8 bases fitting TRBD1. V lost 6 bases, J lost 4 bases, and 13 bases stayed unmatched. The CDR3 is 15 amino acids. The germline V gene encodes CDR1 SQVTM and CDR2 ANQGSEA. CDR3 coding DNA: TGCAGCGTCTGGACAGGGAGCTCCAACCCCTATGGCTACACCTTC. Its translation is CSVWTGSSNPYGYTF.

The chain has TRBV2 and TRBJ1-1; D unclear. Trimming cost V 6 bases and J 1 base, with 9 bases left between them. Germline CDR1 and CDR2: SNHLY and FYNNEI. The CDR3 has 13 amino acids. DNA of the CDR3: TGTGCCAGCAGGAGGGAGGAGAACACTGAAGCTTTCTTT. This encodes CASRREENTEAFF.

The chain employs TRBV28 and TRBJ2-5, with 7 bases fitting TRBD2. This CDR3 has 14 amino acids. Germline V gene data show CDR1 as MDHEN and CDR2 as SYDVKM. V lost 3 bases to trimming and J lost 0 bases; unmatched junction nucleotides: 1. The CDR3 nucleotides are TGTGCCAGCAGTTTCGGGGGGAACCAAGAGACCCAGTACTTC. Translated, it gives CASSFGGNQETQYF.

This clone was counted only a few times. At one of its ends the junction is not consistent with the germline gene, which may arise from a read error. J is TRBJ2-2 and V is TRBV7-7; D may be TRBD1 (6 bases). The CDR3 sequence is 15 residues long. Looked up from germline, CDR1 is SSHAT and CDR2 is FNYEAQ (reference sequence). CDR3 sequence reads: CASSFLQGNTGELFF. CDR3 sequence (DNA): TGTGCTAGCAGCTTTCTACAGGGAAACACCGGGGAGCTGTTTTTT.

The chain carries TRBV7-2 and TRBJ2-3; 15 bases align to TRBD2. The V and J ends lost 5 bases and 5 bases, in that order; junction bases with no gene match: 2. The CDR3 covers 15 residues. Germline V gives CDR1 SGHTA, CDR2 FQGNSA. The CDR3, as DNA: TGTGCCAGCAGCCGGGGACTAGCGGGGGGAGATACGCAGTATTTT. Translated: CASSRGLAGGDTQYF.